Below are 28 T cell receptor beta chains sequenced from a single sample in a study of shared clonotypes between healthy human individuals. Only CD45RO-negative cells positively selected for CCR7 counted as naive CD8 cells, so terminally differentiated effector memory CD45RA+ cells were excluded. Measured with immunoSEQ multiplex PCR; TCRdb has only the in-frame clones, and not every one. The data contain hundreds of thousands of clones, roughly 96% of them singletons. The sample comprised naive CD8+ T cells sorted from blood. All receptors come from a woman under 40 in good health.

This chain connects TRBV27 to TRBJ2-6; tentative D call: TRBD1 (6 bases). This CDR3 has 16 amino acids. From germline, CDR1 is MNHEY and CDR2 SMNVEV (reference sequence). Trimming stripped 3 bases from V and 2 bases from J, with 11 bases between. CDR3 bases: TGTGCCAGCAGTTTGCTGGGGACAACTGGGGCCAACGTCCTGACTTTC. It translates to CASSLLGTTGANVLTF.

The J gene is TRBJ2-5, the V gene TRBV5-1, with TRBD2 as a possible D gene (6 bases). V was trimmed by 4 bases and J by 5 bases, leaving 21 bases between them. CDR1 and CDR2 (germline): SGHRS, YFSETQ. This CDR3 is built from 16 residues. The chain's CDR3 is CASSPGRGNGRETQYF. The CDR3 DNA reads as TGCGCCAGCAGCCCTGGACGCGGGAATGGTCGGGAGACCCAGTACTTC.

This sequence joins TRBV11-2 and TRBJ2-7; D could derive from TRBD1 or TRBD2 (6 bases each). Trimming cost V 10 bases and J 1 base, with 17 bases left between them. Germline V CDR1 and CDR2: SGHAT, FQNNGV. This CDR3 has 14 amino acids. The CDR3 reads CATSIGGLSYEQYF. CDR3 DNA: TGTGCCACTTCAATAGGGGGGTTATCCTACGAGCAGTACTTC. Full variable domain (rest looked up from reference TRBV11-2 and TRBJ2-7): EAGVAQSPRYKIIEKRQSVAFWCNPISGHATLYWYQQILGQGPKLLIQFQNNGVVDDSQLPKDRFSAERLKGVDSTLKIQPAKLEDSAVYLCATSIGGLSYEQYFGPGTRLTVT.

The V and J genes are TRBV2 and TRBJ2-7; D gene ambiguous. The germline V gene has CDR1 SNHLY and CDR2 FYNNEI. The CDR3 totals 13 residues. Trimming removed 8 bases from V and 0 bases from J, with 11 bases in between. The DNA for the CDR3 is TGTGCCAGCGGCTCTAGTTACTCCTACGAGCAGTACTTC. Encoded protein: CASGSSYSYEQYF.

V is TRBV7-3 and J is TRBJ2-1, with D hard to call. The germline V and J ends were trimmed by 3 bases and 2 bases, with 11 bases remaining between them. The CDR3 sequence is 15 residues long. The V gene's germline CDR1 is SGHTA and CDR2 FQGTGA. The chain's CDR3 is CASSLSGGPYNEQFF. CDR3 nucleotide sequence: TGTGCCAGCAGCTTGTCGGGCGGCCCCTACAATGAGCAGTTCTTC.

The chain employs TRBV13 and TRBJ2-5; TRBD1 is a possible D gene (5 bases). CDR1 and CDR2 from the germline V gene are PRHDT and FYEKMQ (reference sequence). This CDR3 spans 13 amino acids. With 5 bases removed from V and 5 bases from J, the gap between germline ends came to 12 bases. The DNA for the CDR3 is TGTGCCAGCAGCAGAGTGGGGCGGGAGACCCAGTACTTC. As protein: CASSRVGRETQYF.

V usage is TRBV4-1 and J usage is TRBJ2-3; D not certain. From germline, CDR1 is MGHRA and CDR2 YSYEKL. The CDR3 is 16 amino acids. Trimming took off 0 bases at V and 2 bases at J, with 12 bases between the two ends. The CDR3 DNA follows: TGCGCCAGCAGCCAAGAGGGGTGGGGAAACACAGATACGCAGTATTTT. This encodes CASSQEGWGNTDTQYF.

This clone is a singleton in its sample. The chain uses TRBV7-3 and TRBJ1-1; tentatively, D is TRBD1 (5 bases). The CDR3 consists of 15 residues. Per the germline V gene, CDR1 is SGHTA and CDR2 is FQGTGA. The V end lost 1 base, the J end lost 4 bases, and 13 bases lay between the germline ends. CDR3 in amino acids: CASSLMAGGGTEAFF. CDR3 bases: TGTGCCAGCAGCTTAATGGCGGGCGGGGGCACTGAAGCTTTCTTT.

The rearrangement joins TRBV25-1 to TRBJ2-2; no clear D gene. V dropped 2 bases and J dropped 3 bases, with 7 bases sitting between them. CDR1 and CDR2 (germline): MGHDK, SYGVNS. This CDR3 contains 14 residues. CDR3 nucleotides: TGTGCCAGCAGTGAAACCAAGGACACCGGGGAGCTGTTTTTT. This sequence encodes CASSETKDTGELFF.

This rearrangement joins TRBV7-6 to TRBJ2-6; 14 bases align to TRBD2. The germline V gene has CDR1 SGHVS and CDR2 FNYEAQ. The CDR3 sequence is 20 residues long. Trimming took 5 bases from V and 4 from J; bases not matched to a gene: 13. CDR3 bases: TGTGCCAGCAGCATTCCCTGGACTAGCGGGAGGAACACGGGGGCCAACGTCCTGACTTTC. It codes for CASSIPWTSGRNTGANVLTF.

The chain employs TRBV28 and TRBJ2-7; TRBD2 matches at 9 bases. The V and J ends lost 6 bases and 3 bases, in that order; junction bases with no gene match: 3. This CDR3 region has 13 residues. CDR1 and CDR2 (germline): MDHEN, SYDVKM. The CDR3 loop reads CASRQAGGYEQYF. The DNA for the CDR3 is TGTGCCAGCAGACAAGCGGGGGGCTACGAGCAGTACTTC.

This chain joins TRBV12-1 and TRBJ2-1; no check of the table's D call, TRBD1, against the DNA was made. TRBV12-1 is a known pseudogene. CDR3 size: 16 residues. CDR3 coding DNA: TGTGCCAGCAGCTCTCGGACAGGAGATATTCCCAATGAGCAGTTCTTC. Translated, it gives CASSSRTGDIPNEQFF.

This clone occurred once. The CDR3 is CASSYGSHGPANYGYTF. The CDR3 DNA is TGTGCCAGCAGCTACGGGAGTCACGGCCCTGCTAACTATGGCTACACCTTC. The J gene is TRBJ1-2, the V gene TRBV27; D remains unclear. Trimming removed 6 bases at V and 0 bases at J, with 20 bases between. Germline V gene data show CDR1 as MNHEY and CDR2 as SMNVEV (reference sequence). This CDR3 is built from 17 residues.

The V and J genes are TRBV29-1 and TRBJ1-2, with no clear D. The germline V gene has CDR1 SQVTM and CDR2 ANQGSEA. The V end lost 2 bases, the J end lost 6 bases, and 10 bases lay between the germline ends. The CDR3 has 12 residues. The CDR3 here is CSVETRLDGYTF. The CDR3 nucleotides read TGCAGCGTTGAAACCCGGTTGGATGGCTACACCTTC.

CDR3 sequence (DNA): TGTGCCAGCAGATGCCGGGACGGCTACTCCTACGAGCAGTACTTC. Translated, it gives CASRCRDGYSYEQYF. The chain links TRBV28 to TRBJ2-7; D possibly uses TRBD1 or TRBD2 (5 bases each). The V gene's germline CDR1 is MDHEN and CDR2 SYDVKM. Trimming shortened V by 6 bases and J by 0 bases, and 15 bases separated the two germline ends. The CDR3 contains 15 residues.

This chain links TRBV14 with TRBJ2-7, with D tentatively TRBD1 (5 bases). V lost 4 bases to trimming and J lost 6 bases, with 19 bases between them. The CDR3 has 15 residues. Germline V lookup: CDR1 SGHDN, CDR2 FVKESK. DNA of the CDR3: TGTGCCAGCAGCCCTTGGGTGGGGCTGGCTGGCGAGCAGTACTTC. This codes for CASSPWVGLAGEQYF.

The chain couples TRBV10-3 to TRBJ2-4; a weak D match, TRBD2 (6 bases). CDR1 and CDR2 from the germline V gene are ENHRY and SYGVKD. CDR3 length equals 19 residues. V gave up 4 bases and J gave up 3 bases, with 25 bases separating them. In DNA, the CDR3 is TGTGCCATCAGTGCCATCGACTGGACTCTAACGGGAGACAAAAACATTCAGTACTTC. Amino acid sequence: CAISAIDWTLTGDKNIQYF.

This chain uses TRBV7-9 with TRBJ2-7; D possibly corresponds to TRBD2 (6 bases). The germline V and J ends were trimmed by 5 bases and 1 base, with 12 bases remaining between them. This CDR3 region has 14 residues. Germline CDR1 reads SEHNR; CDR2 reads FQNEAQ (reference sequence). This CDR3 is CASSMDGGSYEQYF. CDR3 in DNA: TGTGCCAGCAGCATGGATGGGGGGTCCTACGAGCAGTACTTC.

J is TRBJ1-1 and V is TRBV30; D is possibly TRBD1 (5 bases). CDR1 GTSNPN and CDR2 SVGIG come from the germline V gene (reference sequence). The CDR3 has 11 residues. Trimming stripped 5 bases from V and 8 bases from J, with 12 bases between. CDR3 sequence reads: CAWAPRGEAFF. The CDR3 DNA reads as TGTGCCTGGGCACCGCGGGGCGAAGCTTTCTTT.

The chain employs TRBV7-9 and TRBJ2-7; perhaps TRBD2 as D (5 bases). Trimming left V 5 bases short and J 7 bases short, with 12 bases between. The CDR3 has 12 residues. Germline CDR1 is SEHNR and CDR2 is FQNEAQ (reference sequence). This chain's CDR3 is CASSTQTTEQYF. The CDR3 coding sequence is TGTGCCAGCAGCACCCAGACTACTGAGCAGTACTTC.

The chain recombines TRBV27 with TRBJ1-1; D is unresolved. Germline assignment: CDR1 MNHEY and CDR2 SMNVEV (reference sequence). This CDR3 is 21 amino acids long. V was clipped by 1 base and J by 0 bases, with 27 bases between them. The chain's CDR3 is CASSLFPQPLRIDGVNTEAFF. The CDR3 region has the DNA TGTGCCAGCAGTTTATTTCCCCAACCCCTGAGGATCGACGGAGTGAACACTGAAGCTTTCTTT.

V gene TRBV7-8 combines with J gene TRBJ2-7; D is undetermined. Looked up from germline, CDR1 is SGHVS and CDR2 is FQNEAQ. This CDR3 region has 15 residues. The V end lost 0 bases, the J end lost 3 bases, and 12 bases lay between the germline ends. Here the CDR3 DNA reads TGTGCCAGCAGCTTAGCGCTAAGCCCAGACTACGAGCAGTACTTC. Its translation is CASSLALSPDYEQYF.

On this clone: The sample holds other DNA sequences that translate to the same CDR3. This chain joins TRBV27 and TRBJ2-1; D is tentatively TRBD1 or TRBD2 (5 bases each). The germline gives CDR1 MNHEY, CDR2 SMNVEV (reference sequence). Trimming took off 3 bases at V and 3 bases at J, with 12 bases between the two ends. This CDR3 comprises 15 residues. The CDR3 is CASSLGTSGYNEQFF. The CDR3 DNA reads TGTGCCAGCAGTTTGGGGACCTCCGGCTACAATGAGCAGTTCTTC.

V and J are TRBV28 and TRBJ1-4, with D possibly matching TRBD1 (6 bases). V lost 5 bases to trimming and J lost 0 bases, with 19 bases between them. CDR1 is MDHEN and CDR2 is SYDVKM in the germline V gene. The CDR3 has 18 amino acids. CDR3 sequence reads: CASSTTRDTLTTNEKLFF. CDR3 nucleotides: TGTGCCAGCAGTACTACCCGGGACACATTGACAACTAATGAAAAACTGTTTTTT.

This clone was seen only once. The chain links TRBV2 to TRBJ2-7; D could derive from TRBD1 or TRBD2 (5 bases each). V shed 1 base and J shed 2 bases, with 12 bases lying between them. This CDR3 region has 15 residues. Germline-derived CDR1 and CDR2 are SNHLY and FYNNEI. The CDR3: CASSEGVTGPYEQYF. The CDR3 coding sequence is TGTGCCAGCAGTGAAGGGGTGACGGGACCCTACGAGCAGTACTTC. Drawing the rest from reference TRBV2 and TRBJ2-7, the complete variable domain is EPEVTQTPSHQVTQMGQEVILRCVPISNHLYFYWYRQILGQKVEFLVSFYNNEISEKSEIFDDQFSVERPDGSNFTLKIRSTKLEDSAMYFCASSEGVTGPYEQYFGPGTRLTVT.

This clone was observed a single time. The chain combines TRBV6-6 with TRBJ2-4; either TRBD1 or TRBD2 may supply D (6 bases each). Germline loops: CDR1 MNHNY, CDR2 SVGAGI (reference sequence). This CDR3 comprises 14 residues. Trimming stripped 7 bases from V and 5 bases from J, with 15 bases between. CDR3 residues: CASIGGIAENIQYF. In DNA form, the CDR3 reads TGTGCCAGCATAGGGGGAATAGCGGAAAACATTCAGTACTTC.

This sequence joins TRBV28 and TRBJ2-1; possibly TRBD2 for D (5 bases). The CDR3 is 15 residues long. V was cut by 5 bases and J by 3 bases, with 14 bases left in between. Germline CDR1 is MDHEN and CDR2 is SYDVKM. The CDR3 coding sequence is TGTGCCAGCAGTGAGACGGGGAGTTTCTACAATGAGCAGTTCTTC. Protein: CASSETGSFYNEQFF.

The chain is built from TRBV2 and TRBJ2-2; the D gene is possibly TRBD1 (6 bases). The CDR3 covers 15 residues. The V gene's germline CDR1 is SNHLY and CDR2 FYNNEI. V lost 3 bases to trimming and J lost 1 base, with 9 bases between them. The CDR3, as DNA: TGTGCCAGCAGTGACAGGGGCCAGAACACCGGGGAGCTGTTTTTT. This sequence encodes CASSDRGQNTGELFF.